This T cell receptor beta chain was found in a study of shared clonotypes between healthy human individuals. Data came from immunoSEQ multiplex PCR; TCRdb stores just in-frame clones and leaves some out. Here the sample spans 2 million to 2.5 million clones, nearly 97% being singletons. Healthy HIV-negative adults with no recent acute infections or vaccinations were recruited as donors. Memory CD4+ cells were the fraction left after CD45RA+ naive selection. V was trimmed by 2 bases and J by 5 bases, leaving 13 bases between them. This CDR3 spans 14 amino acids. Germline assignment: CDR1 SGHAT and CDR2 FQNNGV.

The sequencing input was naive CD4+ T cells sorted from blood. The sample's subset: CD45RA+ positively selected. The origin of this receptor is a young man in good health. The chain has TRBV11-2 and TRBJ2-7; perhaps TRBD2 as D (7 bases). DNA of the CDR3: TGTGCCAGCAGCTTAATCGGGGGGCCCAACGAGCAGTACTTC. It encodes CASSLIGGPNEQYF.